These 29 T cell receptor beta chains were sequenced from one sample in a study of early T cells in non-severe SARS-CoV-2 infection (dated by TCRdb to the early 2020s). Library prep was done by 5' RACE. Sequencing used a NextSeq 500. The public reads were reprocessed in TCRdb via fastp at Q25 and MiXCR, keeping in-frame beta chains. Merged by CDR3 protein, the rows form single entries marked with the most common genes and DNA. Recorded for this sample are about 69,000 distinct CDR3 sequences; roughly a tenth of them occurred a single time. Clones ranked in the top ten supply less than 6.5% of the sample. The sample comprised whole blood. The origin of the receptors is an adult who was a healthcare worker with PCR-confirmed SARS-CoV-2 infection or an uninfected control (not recorded which).

The rearrangement uses TRBV6-1 and TRBJ1-2; TRBD1 is a possible D gene (5 bases). This CDR3 region has 14 residues. Germline CDR1 and CDR2: MNHNS and SASEGT. Trimming shortened V by 3 bases and J by 4 bases, and 12 bases separated the two germline ends. CDR3 region: CASSDGTRGYGYTF. DNA for the CDR3: TGTGCCAGCAGTGATGGGACCAGAGGCTATGGCTACACCTTC.

The V gene is TRBV7-3, the J gene TRBJ2-2; TRBD2 agrees at 7 bases. Germline CDR1 and CDR2: SGHTA and FQGTGA. Trimming removed 5 bases from V and 4 bases from J; junction bases left unmatched: 10. The CDR3 covers 16 residues. CDR3 in amino acids: CASSKMAAGVTGELFF. The CDR3 nucleotides read TGTGCCAGCAGCAAAATGGCCGCGGGGGTCACCGGGGAGCTGTTTTTT.

This clonotype was observed many times. The chain combines TRBV29-1 with TRBJ1-3; the match to TRBD1 covers 8 bases. The CDR3 extends over 12 amino acids. CDR1 is SQVTM, CDR2 ANQGSEA, per germline. V lost 6 bases, J lost 4 bases, and 2 bases stayed unmatched. CDR3 bases: TGCAGCGTACGGACAGGGGGAAACACCATATATTTT. This gives the protein CSVRTGGNTIYF.

This clonotype was counted between two and nine times. The chain is built from TRBV20-1 and TRBJ2-3; no definite D call. CDR3 size: 14 residues. Trimming shortened V by 0 bases and J by 4 bases, and 11 bases separated the two germline ends. CDR1 is DFQATT and CDR2 is SNEGSKA in the germline V gene (reference sequence). CDR3 nucleotides: TGCAGTGCTAGAGATCCCCGGGTGGCAGATACGCAGTATTTT. This sequence encodes CSARDPRVADTQYF.

Ten or more counts support this clonotype. The rearrangement uses TRBV29-1 and TRBJ2-2; D is uncertain. There are 12 residues in the CDR3. V lost 2 bases to trimming and J lost 5 bases, with 6 bases between them. Germline V gives CDR1 SQVTM, CDR2 ANQGSEA. The CDR3 spells CSVEKGTGELFF. In DNA form, the CDR3 reads TGCAGCGTTGAAAAGGGTACCGGGGAGCTGTTTTTT.

This clonotype was recorded many times. The V call is TRBV5-4, the J call TRBJ2-7; TRBD1 aligns across 11 bases. Per the germline V gene, CDR1 is SGHNT and CDR2 is YYREEE (reference sequence). The trim removed 3 bases at V and 9 bases at J, leaving 11 bases unmatched. The CDR3 spans 15 residues. For the CDR3, the DNA is TGTGCCAGCAGCTCCCCGGGACAGGGGGTCGACGGGCAGTACTTC. Its translation: CASSSPGQGVDGQYF.

This clonotype was recorded at least ten times. The V and J genes are TRBV11-2 and TRBJ2-1; 7 positions agree with TRBD2. The J segment lost 9 bases and the V segment lost 1 base, leaving 0 bases of the junction unmatched. From germline, CDR1 is SGHAT and CDR2 FQNNGV. There are 12 residues in the CDR3. The CDR3, as DNA: TGTGCCAGCAGCTTAGCGGGGGGTGAGCAGTTCTTC. This codes for CASSLAGGEQFF.

The table lists this clonotype with many counts. J is TRBJ2-7 and V is TRBV12-3 or TRBV12-4; D remains unclear. The CDR3 is 15 amino acids. Trimming pared 5 bases from V and 0 bases from J, leaving 14 bases between. For the CDR3, the DNA is TGTGCCAGCAGTCCCCTGCGGAGCGCCTCCTACGAGCAGTACTTC. Its protein is CASSPLRSASYEQYF.

This clonotype was counted many times. This rearrangement joins TRBV5-6 to TRBJ2-7; maybe TRBD1 (5 bases). CDR3 length equals 13 residues. From germline, CDR1 is SGHDT and CDR2 YYEEEE. V lost 4 bases, J lost 2 bases, and 10 bases lay in between. This CDR3 is CASSPQGPYEQYF. The CDR3 DNA sequence: TGTGCCAGCAGCCCTCAGGGCCCCTACGAGCAGTACTTC.

This chain joins TRBV6-5 and TRBJ1-2; tentative D call: TRBD1 (6 bases). The germline V gene has CDR1 MNHEY and CDR2 SVGAGI. The V and J ends lost 1 base and 3 bases respectively, with 18 bases between them. The length of the CDR3 is 17 residues. CDR3 sequence (DNA): TGTGCCAGCAGTTACTTTTCAGGGGCTCCCGGGGACTATGGCTACACCTTC. The encoded protein is CASSYFSGAPGDYGYTF.

This clonotype was observed a few times. The chain employs TRBV7-6 and TRBJ1-2; a weak D match, TRBD1 (6 bases). The CDR3 runs 14 residues. Trimming pared 5 bases from V and 0 bases from J, leaving 10 bases between. The germline V gene encodes CDR1 SGHVS and CDR2 FNYEAQ. CDR3 region: CASSLQGPNYGYTF. CDR3 DNA sequence: TGTGCCAGCAGCCTACAGGGTCCTAACTATGGCTACACCTTC.

The gene calls are TRBV29-1 and TRBJ1-1; D is perhaps TRBD1 (5 bases). Between the trimmed V and J ends, which lost 4 bases and 1 base, there was a span of 7 bases. The length of the CDR3 is 12 residues. Germline V gives CDR1 SQVTM, CDR2 ANQGSEA. The CDR3 DNA follows: TGCAGCGTTGTTAGGGGGAACACTGAAGCTTTCTTT. Translating it yields CSVVRGNTEAFF.

This clonotype was counted ten times or more. The V and J genes are TRBV7-2 and TRBJ2-7; D is unresolved. V was clipped by 8 bases and J by 0 bases, with 14 bases between them. Germline V CDR1 and CDR2: SGHTA, FQGNSA. The CDR3 spans 14 residues. In DNA form, the CDR3 reads TGTGCCAGCGGCGTCCGCCGAAGCTCCTACGAGCAGTACTTC. The encoded protein is CASGVRRSSYEQYF.

This clonotype was picked up a small number of times. The genes are TRBV11-2 and TRBJ1-6; D is undetermined. Germline V CDR1 and CDR2: SGHAT, FQNNGV. CDR3 size: 12 residues. Trimming cost V 1 base and J 8 bases, with 3 bases left between them. In DNA, the CDR3 is TGTGCCAGCAGCTTAGGTTATTCACCCCTCCACTTT. This translates into CASSLGYSPLHF.

This clonotype was observed many times. The DNA of the CDR3 is TGTGCCAGCTCACCTCACGAGGATCAGCCCCAGCATTTT. Translated: CASSPHEDQPQHF. The chain couples TRBV18 to TRBJ1-5, with D unresolved. V was trimmed by 3 bases and J by 5 bases, leaving 8 bases between them. The CDR3 length is 13 residues. Germline V gives CDR1 KGHSH, CDR2 LQKENI.

The rearrangement links TRBV29-1 to TRBJ1-1; possibly TRBD1 for D (5 bases). The CDR3 length is 10 residues. V was clipped by 8 bases and J by 7 bases, with 11 bases between them. Germline V gene data show CDR1 as SQVTM and CDR2 as ANQGSEA. The CDR3 loop is CSSGQVEAFF. CDR3 in DNA: TGCAGCTCAGGGCAGGTTGAAGCTTTCTTT.

In this sample, this clonotype turned up many times. The chain uses TRBV29-1 and TRBJ2-5, with TRBD2 identical over 14 bases. V lost 4 bases and J lost 4; bases outside the gene matches: 5. There are 15 residues in the CDR3. Germline-derived CDR1 and CDR2 are SQVTM and ANQGSEA. The chain's CDR3 is CSVGTSGRLSETQYF. CDR3 bases: TGCAGCGTTGGGACTAGCGGGAGGTTATCAGAGACCCAGTACTTC.

This clonotype has a handful of counts. The chain is built from TRBV24-1 and TRBJ2-1; no clear D. Trimming left V 4 bases short and J 7 bases short, with 13 bases between. CDR3 length: 14 amino acids. CDR1 and CDR2 (germline): KGHDR, SFDVKD. The CDR3 loop is CATSEAVTGNEQFF. CDR3 sequence (DNA): TGTGCCACCAGTGAAGCTGTCACCGGGAATGAGCAGTTCTTC.

This clonotype was detected only a few times. This chain connects TRBV12-3 or TRBV12-4 to TRBJ2-2; no clear D gene. The CDR3 spans 13 residues. Trimming took 3 bases from V and 3 from J, leaving 5 bases between them. The CDR3: CASSFRDTGELFF. The CDR3 DNA reads TGTGCCAGCAGTTTTCGAGACACCGGGGAGCTGTTTTTT.

The chain links TRBV28 to TRBJ2-7, with D possibly being TRBD2 (5 bases). Germline CDR1 and CDR2: MDHEN and SYDVKM. Deletions cut 6 bases from V and 2 bases from J, with 14 bases between. The CDR3 covers 14 residues. CDR3 amino acids: CASSTSGLTYEQYF. The CDR3 coding sequence is TGTGCCAGCAGCACCTCCGGACTTACCTACGAGCAGTACTTC.

This clonotype was seen a few times. This chain joins TRBV3-1 and TRBJ1-3; D call uncertain. This CDR3 spans 14 amino acids. V was clipped by 4 bases and J by 2 bases, with 9 bases between them. CDR1 and CDR2 from the germline V gene are LGHDT and YNNKEL (reference sequence). CDR3 sequence: CASSLSGAGNTIYF. In DNA form, the CDR3 reads TGTGCCAGCAGCCTATCGGGAGCTGGAAACACCATATATTTT.

Remarks on this clonotype: This clone may be a read error of a much larger clone one base away. The chain uses TRBV6-2 or TRBV6-3 and TRBJ2-1, with D perhaps matching TRBD2 (5 bases). This CDR3 has 14 residues. Germline lookup yields CDR1 MNHEY and CDR2 SVGEGT. CDR3 sequence reads: CVSRHWGERDEQFF. CDR3 DNA: TGTGTCAGCAGGCACTGGGGAGAAAGGGATGAGCAGTTCTTC.

Many counts were recorded for this clonotype. V is TRBV4-3 and J is TRBJ2-3; D gene uncertain. The V end lost 0 bases, the J end lost 5 bases, and 6 bases lay between the germline ends. The CDR3 is 13 amino acids. The germline gives CDR1 LGHNA, CDR2 YSLEER. In nucleotides, the CDR3 is TGCGCCAGCAGCCAAGATCGAAAAGATACGCAGTATTTT. This translates into CASSQDRKDTQYF.

This clonotype was counted many times. J is TRBJ1-2 and V is TRBV3-1, with TRBD1 as a possible D gene (5 bases). The CDR3 runs to 15 residues. In germline, CDR1 is LGHDT, CDR2 YNNKEL (reference sequence). Trimming took 1 base from V and 0 from J, leaving 9 bases between them. Here the CDR3 DNA reads TGTGCCAGCAGCCAAGCGGGGCCCTCTAACTATGGCTACACCTTC. Its protein is CASSQAGPSNYGYTF.

This clonotype was observed at least ten times. V usage is TRBV19 and J usage is TRBJ1-6; the match to TRBD1 covers 8 bases. Trimming removed 6 bases from V and 7 bases from J; junction bases left unmatched: 5. This CDR3 region has 14 residues. In germline, CDR1 is LNHDA, CDR2 SQIVND (reference sequence). The DNA for the CDR3 is TGTGCCAGTAGCGACCGGGACAGGAATTCACCCCTCCACTTT. Translating it yields CASSDRDRNSPLHF.

The V and J genes are TRBV30 and TRBJ1-4; D gene uncertain. CDR1 is GTSNPN, CDR2 SVGIG, per germline (reference sequence). The CDR3 is made up of 13 amino acids. V was shortened by 1 base and J by 4 bases, with 7 bases between the two germline ends. The CDR3 DNA reads as TGTGCCTGGAGTGGCGGGGATAATGAAAAACTGTTTTTT. This encodes CAWSGGDNEKLFF.

This chain joins TRBV5-1 and TRBJ2-7, with 7 positions matching TRBD1. CDR1 is SGHRS and CDR2 is YFSETQ in the germline V gene. J was trimmed by 3 bases and V by 8 bases; bases with no gene match: 8. This CDR3 is 13 amino acids long. CDR3 amino acids: CASSPGQYYEQYF. The DNA for the CDR3 is TGCGCCAGTTCACCGGGACAGTACTACGAGCAGTACTTC.

This clonotype was seen a few times. The CDR3 DNA reads TGCGCCAGCAGCTTGGCCGAATTGGATGGTTCTGAGCAGTTCTTC. Encoded protein: CASSLAELDGSEQFF. The chain combines TRBV5-1 with TRBJ2-1, with D unclear. The V end was cut by 0 bases, the J end by 9 bases, with 16 bases between. Germline V gives CDR1 SGHRS, CDR2 YFSETQ. This CDR3 has 15 amino acids.

This clonotype is a singleton in its sample. The V gene is TRBV7-9, the J gene TRBJ2-3; tentatively, D is TRBD1 (5 bases). The CDR3 consists of 15 residues. Germline CDR1 SEHNR, CDR2 FQNEAQ (reference sequence). V lost 1 base, J lost 4 bases, and 12 bases lay in between. The CDR3 region is CASSLGTAGSDTQYF. DNA for the CDR3: TGTGCCAGCAGCTTAGGGACCGCAGGGTCAGATACGCAGTATTTT.